The clone carrying this TCR beta chain was counted a few times. Its antigen is not known. TCR beta libraries were built with iRepertoire HTBI primers and Arm-PCR of CDR3 regions. From the multiplex PCR reads, TCRdb called clonotypes with MiXCR, one entry per CDR3 protein. The top ten hold approximately 15% of the sample, which has 400,000 to 450,000 distinct CDR3 sequences, approximately 15% seen once. Time point here: newly diagnosed GD, antithyroid drugs for less than 3 months. PBMC RNA served as the TCR library source. Trimming removed 3 bases from V and 6 bases from J, with 9 bases in between. The length of the CDR3 is 12 residues. CDR1 is MDHEN and CDR2 is SYDVKM in the germline V gene. This entry comes from a study of regulatory T cells in long-lasting Graves disease. Study-wide results and limits: Those with persistent disease had in common more public clonotypes (2,741) than new patients (966). Examination was confined to peripheral blood, excluding thyroid tissue.

These data also featured in a second study, about T cells in Graves' hyperthyroidism and ophthalmopathy. That report notes: When ophthalmopathy did not progress within 18 months, Graves' hyperthyroidism was considered stable. The diagnostic basis comprised clinical symptoms, serum thyroxine and TRAb, thyroid ultrasound and orbital computed tomography.

The sequence came from a woman in her twenties or thirties with Graves disease. Sequencing used peripheral blood mononuclear cells (PBMCs), obtained at new diagnosis, from a patient treated with antithyroid drugs. The V and J genes are TRBV28 and TRBJ2-7, with D tentatively TRBD1 or TRBD2 (5 bases each). The CDR3 region is CASSFEGSEQYF. CDR3 sequence (DNA): TGTGCCAGCAGTTTCGAGGGGAGCGAGCAGTACTTC.